The present T cell receptor (beta chain) was sequenced within a study of shared T cell receptors in the human thymus. Germline values: CDR1 DFQATT, CDR2 SNEGSKA (reference sequence). This CDR3 is 10 amino acids long. V dropped 7 bases and J dropped 6; count of bases not matched to a gene: 2. Using immunoSEQ multiplex PCR, the repertoire was profiled, and TCRdb retains in-frame clones only, with some absent. Altogether 550,000 to 800,000 clones are present, approximately 85% being singletons, with the ten largest covering over 0.008%. A further study also used this sample, focusing on human thymus T cells. As that report states: Thymic tissue was derived from resections collected during corrective heart surgery. In thymic and blood repertoires alike, V and J usage looked biased.

The sequencing sample was made of thymocytes. This sequence was found in a girl under three years old with a congenital heart defect. V and J are TRBV20-1 and TRBJ1-2; 7 bases map to TRBD1. The CDR3 nucleotides are TGCAGTGGTACAGGGGATGGCTACACCTTC. It translates to CSGTGDGYTF.